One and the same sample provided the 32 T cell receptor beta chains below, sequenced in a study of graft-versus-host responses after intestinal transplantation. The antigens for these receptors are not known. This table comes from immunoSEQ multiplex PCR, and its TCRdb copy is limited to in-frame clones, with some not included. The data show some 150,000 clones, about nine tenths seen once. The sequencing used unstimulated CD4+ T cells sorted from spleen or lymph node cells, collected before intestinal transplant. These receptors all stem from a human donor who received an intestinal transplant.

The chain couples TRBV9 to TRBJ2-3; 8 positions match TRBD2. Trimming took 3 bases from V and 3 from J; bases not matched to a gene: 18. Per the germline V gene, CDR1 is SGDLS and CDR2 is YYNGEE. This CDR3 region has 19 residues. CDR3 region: CASSGIARFSGTGTDTQYF. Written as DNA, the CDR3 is TGTGCCAGCAGCGGAATAGCGCGTTTTAGCGGGACGGGTACAGATACGCAGTATTTT.

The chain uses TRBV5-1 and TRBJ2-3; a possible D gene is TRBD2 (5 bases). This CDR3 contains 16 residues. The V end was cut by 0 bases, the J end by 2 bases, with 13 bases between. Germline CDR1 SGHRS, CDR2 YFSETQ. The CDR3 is CASSLETIPLTDTQYF. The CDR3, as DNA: TGCGCCAGCAGCTTGGAGACTATCCCGCTCACAGATACGCAGTATTTT.

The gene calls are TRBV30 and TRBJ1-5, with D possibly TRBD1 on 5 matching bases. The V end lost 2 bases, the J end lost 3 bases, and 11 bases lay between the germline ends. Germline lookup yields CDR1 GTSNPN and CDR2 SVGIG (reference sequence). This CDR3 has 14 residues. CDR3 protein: CAWSWGRNNQPQHF. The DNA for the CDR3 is TGTGCCTGGAGTTGGGGCAGAAACAATCAGCCCCAGCATTTT.

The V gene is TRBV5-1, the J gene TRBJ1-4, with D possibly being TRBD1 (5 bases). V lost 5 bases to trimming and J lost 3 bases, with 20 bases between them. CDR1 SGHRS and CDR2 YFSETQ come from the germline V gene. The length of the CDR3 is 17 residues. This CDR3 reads CASSRVAWDGSNEKLFF. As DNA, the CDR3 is TGCGCCAGCAGTCGGGTTGCCTGGGACGGCTCTAATGAAAAACTGTTTTTT. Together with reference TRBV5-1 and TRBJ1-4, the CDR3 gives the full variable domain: KAGVTQTPRYLIKTRGQQVTLSCSPISGHRSVSWYQQTPGQGLQFLFEYFSETQRNKGNFPGRFSGRQFSNSRSEMNVSTLELGDSALYLCASSRVAWDGSNEKLFFGSGTQLSVL.

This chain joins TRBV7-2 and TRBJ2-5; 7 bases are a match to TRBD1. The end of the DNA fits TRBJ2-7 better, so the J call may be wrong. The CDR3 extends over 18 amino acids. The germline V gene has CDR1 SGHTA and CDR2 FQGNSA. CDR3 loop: CASSLALGRDRRTYEQYF. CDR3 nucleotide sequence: TGTGCCAGCAGCTTAGCGCTGGGTAGGGACAGACGTACCTACGAGCAGTACTTC.

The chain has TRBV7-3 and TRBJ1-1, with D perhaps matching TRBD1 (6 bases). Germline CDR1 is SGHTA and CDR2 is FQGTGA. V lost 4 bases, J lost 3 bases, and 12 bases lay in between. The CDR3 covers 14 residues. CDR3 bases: TGTGCCAGCAGCTCAGGGGTTTCTCACACTGAAGCTTTCTTT. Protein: CASSSGVSHTEAFF.

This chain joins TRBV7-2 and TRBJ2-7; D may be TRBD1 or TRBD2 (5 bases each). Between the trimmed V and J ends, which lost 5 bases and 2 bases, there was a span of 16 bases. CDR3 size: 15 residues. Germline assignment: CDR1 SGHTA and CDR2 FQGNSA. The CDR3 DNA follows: TGTGCCAGCAGCCCCCGAGAGGGGAGCACCTACGAGCAGTACTTC. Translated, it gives CASSPREGSTYEQYF.

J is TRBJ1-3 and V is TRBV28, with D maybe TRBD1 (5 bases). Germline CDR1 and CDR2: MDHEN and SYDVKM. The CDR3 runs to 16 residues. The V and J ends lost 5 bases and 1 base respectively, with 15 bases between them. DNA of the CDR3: TGTGCCAGCAGTCCCCTGGTCGGGGGATCTGGAAACACCATATATTTT. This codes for CASSPLVGGSGNTIYF.

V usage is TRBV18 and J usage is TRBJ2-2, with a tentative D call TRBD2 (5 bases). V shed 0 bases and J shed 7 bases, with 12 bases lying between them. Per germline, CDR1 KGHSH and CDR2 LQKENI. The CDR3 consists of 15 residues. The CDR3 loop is CASSPPVTSGGELFF. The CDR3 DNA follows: TGTGCCAGCTCACCACCGGTAACTAGTGGCGGGGAGCTGTTTTTT.

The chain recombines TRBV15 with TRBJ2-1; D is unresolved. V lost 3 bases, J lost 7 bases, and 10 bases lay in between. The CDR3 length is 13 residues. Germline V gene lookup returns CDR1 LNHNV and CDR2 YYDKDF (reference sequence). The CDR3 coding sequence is TGTGCCACCAGCAGGTTTTTTCGGAATGAGCAGTTCTTC. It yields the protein CATSRFFRNEQFF.

CDR3 in amino acids: CAISRKRSDTQYF. As DNA, the CDR3 is TGTGCCATCAGTCGGAAGCGCTCAGATACGCAGTATTTT. The chain is built from TRBV10-3 and TRBJ2-3; D gene ambiguous. V was trimmed by 5 bases and J by 4 bases, leaving 10 bases between them. The CDR3 extends over 13 amino acids. Per the germline V gene, CDR1 is ENHRY and CDR2 is SYGVKD.

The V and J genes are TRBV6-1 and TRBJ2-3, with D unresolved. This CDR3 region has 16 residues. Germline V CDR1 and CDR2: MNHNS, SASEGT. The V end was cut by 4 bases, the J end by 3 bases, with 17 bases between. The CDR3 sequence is CASSALFFSGTDTQYF. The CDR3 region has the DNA TGTGCCAGCAGTGCACTCTTCTTTTCTGGGACAGATACGCAGTATTTT.

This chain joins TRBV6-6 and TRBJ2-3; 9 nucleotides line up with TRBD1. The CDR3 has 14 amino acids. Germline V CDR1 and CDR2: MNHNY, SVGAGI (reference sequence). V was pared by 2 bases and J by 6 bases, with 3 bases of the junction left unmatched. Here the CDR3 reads CASSYGTGMDTQYF. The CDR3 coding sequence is TGTGCCAGCAGTTACGGGACAGGGATGGATACGCAGTATTTT.

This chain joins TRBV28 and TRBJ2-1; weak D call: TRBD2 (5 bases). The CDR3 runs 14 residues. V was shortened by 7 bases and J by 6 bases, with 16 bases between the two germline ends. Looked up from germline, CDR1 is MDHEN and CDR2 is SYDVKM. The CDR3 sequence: CASMGIDYPNEQFF. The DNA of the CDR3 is TGTGCCAGCATGGGGATCGACTATCCCAATGAGCAGTTCTTC.

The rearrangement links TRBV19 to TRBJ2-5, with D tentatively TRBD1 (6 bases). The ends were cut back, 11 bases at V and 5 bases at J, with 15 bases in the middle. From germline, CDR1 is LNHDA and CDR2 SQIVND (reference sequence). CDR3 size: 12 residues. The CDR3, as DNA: TGTGCCGTTCAGGGGAGAGGCGAGACCCAGTACTTC. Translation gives CAVQGRGETQYF.

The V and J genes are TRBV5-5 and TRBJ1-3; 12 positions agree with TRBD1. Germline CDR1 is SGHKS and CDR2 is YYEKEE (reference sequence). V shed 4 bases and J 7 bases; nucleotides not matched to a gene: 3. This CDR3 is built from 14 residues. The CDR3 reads CASSQGQGANTIYF. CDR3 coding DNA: TGTGCCAGCAGCCAGGGACAGGGGGCCAACACCATATATTTT.

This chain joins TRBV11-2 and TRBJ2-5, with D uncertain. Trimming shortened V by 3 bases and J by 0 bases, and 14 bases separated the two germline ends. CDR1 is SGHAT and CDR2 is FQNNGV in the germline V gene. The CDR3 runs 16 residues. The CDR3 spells CASSFRQSMYQETQYF. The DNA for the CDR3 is TGTGCCAGCAGCTTTAGACAATCTATGTACCAAGAGACCCAGTACTTC.

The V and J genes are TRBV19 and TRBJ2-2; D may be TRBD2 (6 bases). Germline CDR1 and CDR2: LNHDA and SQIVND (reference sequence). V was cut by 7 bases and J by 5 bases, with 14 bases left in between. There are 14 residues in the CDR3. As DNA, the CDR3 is TGTGCCAGTAAGGGACCGGGGACTACCGGGGAGCTGTTTTTT. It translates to CASKGPGTTGELFF.

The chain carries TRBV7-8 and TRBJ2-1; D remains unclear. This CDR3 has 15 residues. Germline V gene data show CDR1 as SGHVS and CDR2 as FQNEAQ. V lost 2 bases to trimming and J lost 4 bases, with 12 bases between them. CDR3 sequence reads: CASSLRSGSYNEQFF. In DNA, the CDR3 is TGTGCCAGCAGCTTACGCAGTGGGTCGTACAATGAGCAGTTCTTC.

This CDR3 reads CASSYSQGSYEQYF. CDR3 in DNA: TGTGCCAGCAGTTACTCTCAGGGCTCCTACGAGCAGTACTTC. The rearrangement joins TRBV6-6 to TRBJ2-7, with a possible D match to TRBD1 (5 bases). With 0 bases removed from V and 0 bases from J, the gap between germline ends came to 6 bases. The CDR3 contains 14 residues. The germline V gene encodes CDR1 MNHNY and CDR2 SVGAGI (reference sequence).

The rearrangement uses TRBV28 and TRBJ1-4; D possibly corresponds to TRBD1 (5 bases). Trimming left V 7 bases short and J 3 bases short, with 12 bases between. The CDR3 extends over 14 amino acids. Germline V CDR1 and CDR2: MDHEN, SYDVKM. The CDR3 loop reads CASTQGISNEKLFF. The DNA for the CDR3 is TGTGCCAGCACCCAGGGAATCTCTAATGAAAAACTGTTTTTT.

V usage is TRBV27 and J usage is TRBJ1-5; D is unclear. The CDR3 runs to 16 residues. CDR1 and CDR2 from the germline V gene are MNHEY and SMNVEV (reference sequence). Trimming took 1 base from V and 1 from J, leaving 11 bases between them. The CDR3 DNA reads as TGTGCCAGCAGTTTATACCCGGGGATGAGCAATCAGCCCCAGCATTTT. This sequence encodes CASSLYPGMSNQPQHF.

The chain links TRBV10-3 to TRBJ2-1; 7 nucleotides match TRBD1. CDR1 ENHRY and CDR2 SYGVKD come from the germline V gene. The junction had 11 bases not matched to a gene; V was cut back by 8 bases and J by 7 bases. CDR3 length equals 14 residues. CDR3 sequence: CAIVPGDRPNEQFF. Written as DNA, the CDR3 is TGTGCCATCGTGCCCGGGGACAGACCTAATGAGCAGTTCTTC.

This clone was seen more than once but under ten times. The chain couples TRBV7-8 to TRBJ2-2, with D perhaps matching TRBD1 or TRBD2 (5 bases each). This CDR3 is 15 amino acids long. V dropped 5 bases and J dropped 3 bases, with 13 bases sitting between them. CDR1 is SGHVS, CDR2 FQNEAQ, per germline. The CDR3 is CASSPPRGYTGELFF. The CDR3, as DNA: TGTGCCAGCAGCCCACCCCGGGGCTACACCGGGGAGCTGTTTTTT.

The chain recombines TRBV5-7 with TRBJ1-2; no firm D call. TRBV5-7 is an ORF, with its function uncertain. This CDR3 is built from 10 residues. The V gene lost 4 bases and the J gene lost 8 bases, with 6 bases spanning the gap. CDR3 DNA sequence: TGTGCCAGCAGCAGCGGAGGCTACACCTTC. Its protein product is CASSSGGYTF.

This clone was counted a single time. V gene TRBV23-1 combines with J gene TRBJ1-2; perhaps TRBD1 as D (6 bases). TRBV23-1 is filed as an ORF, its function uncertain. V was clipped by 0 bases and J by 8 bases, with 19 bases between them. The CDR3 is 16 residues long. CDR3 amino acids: CASSQSRPDRSRGYTF. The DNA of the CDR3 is TGCGCCAGCAGTCAATCGAGGCCCGACAGGAGTCGCGGCTACACCTTC.

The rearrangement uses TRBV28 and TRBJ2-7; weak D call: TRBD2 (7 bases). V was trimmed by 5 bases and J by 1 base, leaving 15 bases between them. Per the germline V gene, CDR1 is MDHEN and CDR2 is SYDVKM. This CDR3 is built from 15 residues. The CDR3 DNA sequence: TGTGCCAGCAGTCCCGCCAGGGGAGGGTCCTACGAGCAGTACTTC. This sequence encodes CASSPARGGSYEQYF.

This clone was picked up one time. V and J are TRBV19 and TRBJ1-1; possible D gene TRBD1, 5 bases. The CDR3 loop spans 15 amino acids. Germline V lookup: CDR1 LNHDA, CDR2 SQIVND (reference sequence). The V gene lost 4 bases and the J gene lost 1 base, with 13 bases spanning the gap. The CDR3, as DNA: TGTGCCAGTAGTAGCCGATACAGGTCGAACACTGAAGCTTTCTTT. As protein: CASSSRYRSNTEAFF.

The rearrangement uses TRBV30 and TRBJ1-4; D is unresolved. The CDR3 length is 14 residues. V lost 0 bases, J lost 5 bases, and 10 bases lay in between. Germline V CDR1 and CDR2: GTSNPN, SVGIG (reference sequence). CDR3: CAWSVMLQNEKLFF. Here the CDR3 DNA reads TGTGCCTGGAGTGTAATGTTACAGAATGAAAAACTGTTTTTT.

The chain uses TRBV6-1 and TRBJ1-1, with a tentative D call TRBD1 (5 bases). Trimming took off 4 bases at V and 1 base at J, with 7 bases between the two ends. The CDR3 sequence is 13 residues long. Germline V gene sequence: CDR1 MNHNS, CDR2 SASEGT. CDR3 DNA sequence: TGTGCCAGCAGTGCAGGGAAGAACACTGAAGCTTTCTTT. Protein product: CASSAGKNTEAFF.

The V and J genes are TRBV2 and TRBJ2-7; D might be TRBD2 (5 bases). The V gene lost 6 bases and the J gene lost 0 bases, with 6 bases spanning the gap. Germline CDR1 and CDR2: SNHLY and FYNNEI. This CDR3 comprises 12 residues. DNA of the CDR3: TGTGCCAGCAGGGGGAGCTCCTACGAGCAGTACTTC. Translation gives CASRGSSYEQYF.

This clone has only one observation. CDR3 region: CASSLSGGGQNNSPLHF. CDR3 in DNA: TGTGCCAGCAGTTTAAGCGGGGGGGGACAGAATAATTCACCCCTCCACTTT. This sequence joins TRBV28 and TRBJ1-6, with 7 bases matching TRBD1. The germline V gene encodes CDR1 MDHEN and CDR2 SYDVKM. With V trimmed by 2 bases and J by 5 bases, 9 bases remained unmatched. This CDR3 is built from 17 residues.